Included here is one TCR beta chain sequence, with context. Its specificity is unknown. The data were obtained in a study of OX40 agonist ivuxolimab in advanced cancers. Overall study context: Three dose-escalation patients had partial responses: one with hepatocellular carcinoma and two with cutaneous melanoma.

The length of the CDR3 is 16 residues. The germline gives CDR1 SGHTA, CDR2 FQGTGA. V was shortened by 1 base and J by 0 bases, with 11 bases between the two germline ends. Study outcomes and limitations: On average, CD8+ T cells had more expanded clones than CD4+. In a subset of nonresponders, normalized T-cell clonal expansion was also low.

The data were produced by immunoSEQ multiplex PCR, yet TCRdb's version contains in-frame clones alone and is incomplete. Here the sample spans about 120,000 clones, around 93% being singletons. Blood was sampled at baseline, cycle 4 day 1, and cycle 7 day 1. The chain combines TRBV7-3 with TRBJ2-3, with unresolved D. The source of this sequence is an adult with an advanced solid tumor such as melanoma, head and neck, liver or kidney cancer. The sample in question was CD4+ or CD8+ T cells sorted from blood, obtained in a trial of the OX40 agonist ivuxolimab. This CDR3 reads CASSLIGGTSTDTQYF. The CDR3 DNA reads TGTGCCAGCAGCTTAATAGGCGGAACGAGCACAGATACGCAGTATTTT.